These T cell receptor beta chains were read from a single sample in a study of blood T cell repertoires in COVID-19. The repertoire was sequenced with immunoSEQ multiplex PCR; TCRdb's copy has only in-frame clones and lacks some. The sample gives 27,000 or so clones, 65% to 90% of which show up once; about 25% is in the top ten. Sequencing input: peripheral blood. These receptors all come from a man in his 70s with active COVID-19. CDR3s include the opening cysteine and the closing phenylalanine or tryptophan. D genes are given only for firm matches. Expanded clones are given a class, and other clones once, few, many or no size at all.

NA,TRBV12-3/TRBV12-4,TRBJ2-3,NA,TGTGCCAGCACCAATGTCCGGGATACGCAGTATTTT,CASTNVRDTQYF
NA,TRBV30,TRBJ1-5,NA,TGTGCCTGGGAGGAGGGATTCAGGCAGCCCCAGCATTTT,CAWEEGFRQPQHF
once,TRBV19,TRBJ1-5,NA,TGTGCCAGCTCCGGACAGAAGAATCAGCCCCAGCATTTT,CASSGQKNQPQHF
NA,TRBV28,TRBJ1-1,TRBD1,TGTGCCAGCAGTTTACCTACAGGGGGTGGAGCAGTAGCTTTCTTT,CASSLPTGGGAVAFF
NA,TRBV7-3,TRBJ2-3,TRBD2,TGTGCCAGCAGCCGGACTAGCGGGAGTGACGGAGATACGCAGTATTTT,CASSRTSGSDGDTQYF
NA,TRBV28,TRBJ1-1,NA,TGTGCCAGCAGTCTGGGGGGGGCAGGGGACACTGAAGCTTTCTTT,CASSLGGAGDTEAFF
NA,TRBV11-3,TRBJ2-1,NA,TGTGCCAGCAGCTTAGAAGACGGGAATGAGCAGTTCTTC,CASSLEDGNEQFF
NA,TRBV7-9,TRBJ1-1,NA,TGTGCCAGCAGCGCGGGCGGCGGGAACACTGAAGCTTTCTTT,CASSAGGGNTEAFF
once,TRBV19,TRBJ2-1,NA,TGTGCCAGTATGGCGGGGTACAATGAGCAGTTCTTC,CASMAGYNEQFF
NA,TRBV5-1,TRBJ1-1,NA,TGCGCCAGCAAGGACCGCGGGGGAGTTTCTGAAGCTTTCTTT,CASKDRGGVSEAFF
NA,TRBV21-1,TRBJ2-5,NA,TGTGCCAGCAGCAAAAGGGGAGCCGTGGGGGGAGAGACCCAGTACTTC,CASSKRGAVGGETQYF
NA,TRBV12-3/TRBV12-4,TRBJ2-7,NA,TGTGCCAGCAGTTTTCAGGCCCCCTACGAGCAGTACTTC,CASSFQAPYEQYF
once,TRBV28,TRBJ1-5,NA,TGTGCCAGCAGTTTAGCCGGGACATATCAGCCCCAGCATTTT,CASSLAGTYQPQHF
NA,TRBV3-1/TRBV3-2,TRBJ1-1,NA,TGTGCCAGCAGCCAAGATGGGGGGGGCGGTGAAGCTTTCTTT,CASSQDGGGGEAFF
few,TRBV13,TRBJ2-1,NA,TGTGCCAGCAGCCCCGGGACAGGGGAGGCGGGAGGGCCTGGGGATTTCTACAATGAGCAGTTCTTC,CASSPGTGEAGGPGDFYNEQFF
NA,TRBV2,TRBJ2-3,NA,TGTGCCAGCAGTGAAGCGGGTACCGGAGGCACAGATACGCAGTATTTT,CASSEAGTGGTDTQYF
NA,TRBV19,TRBJ2-7,NA,TGTGCCAGTAGTACCGGACAAGGGGGCGAGCAGTACTTC,CASSTGQGGEQYF
NA,TRBV5-5,TRBJ2-7,NA,TGTGCCAGCAGCTTGGGTAGCGGTCTCTACGAGCAGTACTTC,CASSLGSGLYEQYF
once,TRBV6-5,TRBJ1-2,NA,TGTGCCAGCAGGGTCGGTAGTGACTATGGCTACACCTTC,CASRVGSDYGYTF
NA,TRBV5-1,TRBJ2-3,TRBD2,TGCGCCAGCAGCTTGATAGCGGGAGGCCCTAGCACAGATACGCAGTATTTT,CASSLIAGGPSTDTQYF
NA,TRBV12-5,TRBJ1-3,NA,TGTGCTAGTGCCTCGACAGGACTCTCTGGAAACACCATATATTTT,CASASTGLSGNTIYF
NA,TRBV18,TRBJ1-1,TRBD1,TGTGCCAGCTCACCCCTCCTCCCGGGACAGGGATCTGAAGCTTTCTTT,CASSPLLPGQGSEAFF
NA,TRBV3-1/TRBV3-2,TRBJ1-2,NA,TGTGCCAGCAGCCAAGCGGTTACAGCTAACTATGGCTACACCTTC,CASSQAVTANYGYTF
NA,TRBV18,TRBJ2-7,NA,TGTGCCAGCTCACCTGGCAGGGATTCTTACGAGCAGTACTTC,CASSPGRDSYEQYF
NA,TRBV28,TRBJ2-3,TRBD1,TGTGCCAGCAGTCCTCCGGGACAGGGATCGGATACGCAGTATTTT,CASSPPGQGSDTQYF
NA,TRBV5-1,TRBJ2-1,NA,TGCGCCAGCAGCTTGTCGGTTTTGGCGGGCAATGAGCAGTTCTTC,CASSLSVLAGNEQFF
NA,TRBV5-6,TRBJ1-2,TRBD1,TGTGCCAGCAGCCCATGGACAGGGTATGGCTACACCTTC,CASSPWTGYGYTF
few,TRBV9,TRBJ1-2,NA,TGTGCCAGCACCAAAGATAGGGGTTACGGCTACACCTTC,CASTKDRGYGYTF
NA,TRBV28,TRBJ2-2,NA,TGTGCCAGCAGTTTTTATAGGCCCGGGAGAAATCCCGGGGAGCTGTTTTTT,CASSFYRPGRNPGELFF
NA,TRBV5-1,TRBJ2-5,NA,TGCGCCAGCAGCCGACAGCAAGAGACCCAGTACTTC,CASSRQQETQYF
once,TRBV7-9,TRBJ1-1,TRBD1,TGTGCCAGCAGCTCCACAGGGGGCTCGTCTGAAGCTTTCTTT,CASSSTGGSSEAFF
NA,TRBV30,TRBJ1-1,NA,TGTGCCTGGAGGGGGGGGGCAGGGTTGAACACTGAAGCTTTCTTT,CAWRGGAGLNTEAFF
NA,TRBV2,TRBJ2-3,NA,TGTGCCAGCGGCCGGACTACTAGCACAGATACGCAGTATTTT,CASGRTTSTDTQYF
NA,TRBV13,TRBJ2-7,TRBD1,TGTGCCAGCAGCTTACCACCGGACAGGGGTTACGAGCAGTACTTC,CASSLPPDRGYEQYF
NA,TRBV28,TRBJ2-5,TRBD2,TGTGCCAGCAGTTTATTAGGCGGGAGGTTCGTGGAGACCCAGTACTTC,CASSLLGGRFVETQYF
NA,TRBV2,TRBJ1-2,NA,TGTGCCAGCAGTGACCTGACAGCGACAGGACCGCTGTGCACCTTC,CASSDLTATGPLCTF
NA,TRBV7-6,TRBJ2-1,TRBD1,TGTGCCAGCAGCTCCCGGACAGGGGAATATAATGAGCAGTTCTTC,CASSSRTGEYNEQFF
NA,TRBV28,TRBJ2-7,NA,TGTGCCAGCAGTTCCCCCGCTGGGGGACTCACCTACGAGCAGTACTTC,CASSSPAGGLTYEQYF
few,TRBV9,TRBJ1-5,NA,TGTGCCAGCAGCTCACAGGGAGTACCCAATCAGCCCCAGCATTTT,CASSSQGVPNQPQHF
few,TRBV4-1,TRBJ1-2,TRBD1,TGCGCCAGCAGCCAAGATCTTGGCCGAGCAGGGGGGTATGGCTACACCTTC,CASSQDLGRAGGYGYTF
NA,TRBV9,TRBJ2-5,TRBD2,TGTGCCAGCAGCCCCGGACTAGCGGGAGCAGAGACCCAGTACTTC,CASSPGLAGAETQYF